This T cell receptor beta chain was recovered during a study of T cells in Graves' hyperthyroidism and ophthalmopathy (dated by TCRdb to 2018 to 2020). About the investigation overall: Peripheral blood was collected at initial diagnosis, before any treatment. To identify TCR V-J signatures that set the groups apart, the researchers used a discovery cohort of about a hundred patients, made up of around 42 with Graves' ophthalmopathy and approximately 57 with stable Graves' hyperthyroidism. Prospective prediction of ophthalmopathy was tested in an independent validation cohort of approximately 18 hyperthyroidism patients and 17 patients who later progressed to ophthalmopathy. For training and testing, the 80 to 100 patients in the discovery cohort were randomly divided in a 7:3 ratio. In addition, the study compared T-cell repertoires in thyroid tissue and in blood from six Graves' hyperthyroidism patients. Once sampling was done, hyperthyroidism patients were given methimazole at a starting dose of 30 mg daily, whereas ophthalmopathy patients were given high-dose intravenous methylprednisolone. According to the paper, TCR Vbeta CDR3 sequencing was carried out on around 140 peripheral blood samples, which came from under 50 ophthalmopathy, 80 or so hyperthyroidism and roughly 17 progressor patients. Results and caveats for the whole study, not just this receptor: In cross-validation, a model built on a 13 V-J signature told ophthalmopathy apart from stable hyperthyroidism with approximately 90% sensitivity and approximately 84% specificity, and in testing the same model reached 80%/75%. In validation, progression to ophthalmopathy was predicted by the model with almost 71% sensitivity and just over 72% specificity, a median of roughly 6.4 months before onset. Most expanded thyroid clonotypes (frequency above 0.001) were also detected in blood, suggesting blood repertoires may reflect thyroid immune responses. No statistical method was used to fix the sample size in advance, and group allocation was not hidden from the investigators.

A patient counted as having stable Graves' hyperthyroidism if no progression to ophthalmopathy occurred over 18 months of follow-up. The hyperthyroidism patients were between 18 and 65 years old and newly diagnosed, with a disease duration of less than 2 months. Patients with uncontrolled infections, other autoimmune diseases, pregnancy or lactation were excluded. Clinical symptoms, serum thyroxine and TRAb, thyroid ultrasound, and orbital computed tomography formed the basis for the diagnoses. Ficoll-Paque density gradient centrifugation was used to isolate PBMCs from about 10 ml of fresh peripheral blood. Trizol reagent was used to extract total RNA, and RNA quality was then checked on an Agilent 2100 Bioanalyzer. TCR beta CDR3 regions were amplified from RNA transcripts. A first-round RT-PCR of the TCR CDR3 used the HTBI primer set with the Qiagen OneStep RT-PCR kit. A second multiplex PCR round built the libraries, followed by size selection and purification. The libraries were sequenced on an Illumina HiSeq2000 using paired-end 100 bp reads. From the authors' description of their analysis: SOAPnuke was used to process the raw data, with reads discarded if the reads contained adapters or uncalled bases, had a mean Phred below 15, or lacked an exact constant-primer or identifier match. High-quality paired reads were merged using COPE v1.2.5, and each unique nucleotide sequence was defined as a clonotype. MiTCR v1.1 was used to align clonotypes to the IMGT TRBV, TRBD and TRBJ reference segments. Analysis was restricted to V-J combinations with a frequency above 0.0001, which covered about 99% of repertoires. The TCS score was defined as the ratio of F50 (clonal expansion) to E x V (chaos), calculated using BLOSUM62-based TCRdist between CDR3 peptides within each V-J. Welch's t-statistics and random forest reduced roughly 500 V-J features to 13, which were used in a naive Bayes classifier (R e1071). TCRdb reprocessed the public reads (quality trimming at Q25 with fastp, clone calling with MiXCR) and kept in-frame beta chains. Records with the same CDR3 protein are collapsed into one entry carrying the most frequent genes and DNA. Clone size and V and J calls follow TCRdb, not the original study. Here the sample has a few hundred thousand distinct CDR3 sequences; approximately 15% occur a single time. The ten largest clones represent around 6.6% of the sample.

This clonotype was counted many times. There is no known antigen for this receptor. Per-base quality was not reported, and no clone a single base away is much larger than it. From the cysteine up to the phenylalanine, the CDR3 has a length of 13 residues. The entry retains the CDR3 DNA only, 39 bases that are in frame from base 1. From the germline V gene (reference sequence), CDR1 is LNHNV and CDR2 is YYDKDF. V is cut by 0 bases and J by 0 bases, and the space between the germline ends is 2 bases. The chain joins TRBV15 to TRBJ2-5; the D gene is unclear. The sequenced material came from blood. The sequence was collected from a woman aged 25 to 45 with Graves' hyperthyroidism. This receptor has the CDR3 CATSRDNQETQYF. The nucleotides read TGTGCCACCAGCAGAGATAACCAAGAGACCCAGTACTTC.